The T cell receptor beta chain under discussion was sequenced for a study of blood T cells in healthy people across ages (dated by TCRdb to between 2014 and 2016). About the study as a whole: Template switching captured roughly one uniquely barcoded TCR beta cDNA molecule per two T cells in model experiments. Age-related changes in TCR beta repertoire diversity were measured in the study by deep sequencing normalized with unique cDNA molecular identifiers. Four age groups were formed from the donors: young (average approximately 17 years), middle-aged (around 39), aged (62) and long-lived (approximately 78). To avoid experimental bias, donors of different ages were randomly spread across the sequencing lanes. Two additional independent replicas of 1 million unique cDNA reads from the same blood draw were analyzed for two donors (one aged 18 to 30 and one aged 80 or older). Broad study findings and their caveats: Estimates of total diversity based on one million sequenced T cells were regarded as lower bounds and as underestimates. Compared with the aged group, more naive CD4+ T cells, fewer expanded clones and increased TCR diversity were shown by the long-lived group, suggesting age selection. As age increased, observed TCR beta diversity per million T cells dropped in a roughly linear way, and a significant reduction was already evident by age around 41. Because profiling used bulk unsorted PBMCs, naive and antigen-experienced compartments could not be compared conclusively. Observed TCR beta diversity correlated strongly with the percentage of naive T cells measured by flow cytometry. Donor CMV infection status was unknown, potentially confounding age-related changes in expanded clonotypes.

The CDR3 goes from the cysteine to the phenylalanine over 15 residues. Only the CDR3 region is kept as DNA, spanning 45 bases read in frame from base 1. CDR1 SGDLS and CDR2 YYNGEE were looked up in the germline V gene. V loses 3 bases of germline sequence and J loses 7 bases, and the interval between the two ends is 19 bases. This clonotype was counted between two and nine times. The antigen it recognizes is unknown. It has no much larger one-base neighbor in the sample; base qualities were not kept. Donors were a few dozen systemically healthy Caucasian individuals from Russia aged 6 to 90 years. Roughly 9 milliliters of peripheral blood were drawn from each donor into EDTA-treated Vacutainer tubes. Ficoll-Paque density-gradient centrifugation was used to isolate PBMCs, with at least 6.5 million per sample. Trizol reagent was used to extract total RNA from the PBMCs, yielding at least 5.5 micrograms per sample. Naive CD45RAhigh/CD27high T cell percentages were measured by flow cytometry on a PBMC aliquot from every donor.

The library relied on 5' RACE. The run used an Illumina HiSeq 2500. A second roughly 7 to 12 cycle PCR used a sample-barcoded 5' primer and a J-beta primer mix. Each TCR beta cDNA molecule received a unique molecular identifier from a template-switch 5' adaptor carrying 12 random nucleotides. Each sample yielded at least 2.5 million CDR3-containing paired-end reads. First-strand cDNA synthesis was performed from all RNA using the Mint cDNA synthesis kit, with priming by a TRBC-specific oligonucleotide. All cDNA was treated with uracil-DNA glycosylase and then went through a first 18-cycle PCR with the universal primers M1SS and BC2_uni_R. Per the source publication's procedure: Each sample was normalized by randomly selecting 1 million high-quality reads, each carrying a distinct molecular identifier. Reads with shared molecular identifiers were discarded instead of being binned into consensus sequences. MiTCR, with a Q25 quality threshold and the strictest error-elimination algorithm, was used for CDR3 identification, clonotype clustering and error correction. A nonparametric unseen species model with Euler transformation was used to estimate a lower bound on total TCR beta diversity. Using fastp trimming at Q25 and MiXCR clonotype assembly, TCRdb reanalyzed the public sequencing data and kept in-frame beta chains. Rows merge per CDR3 protein into single entries with the most common DNA and genes. V and J calls and clone size were set by TCRdb, not the authors. Across this sample there are around 650,000 distinct CDR3 sequences, with roughly 43% seen only once. The ten largest account for 25% to 35% of the sample.

Sequencing used blood. Here the chain combines TRBV9 and TRBJ1-2; no confident D gene assignment can be made. The receptor comes from a man at least 80 years old in good health. The CDR3 protein is CASSALTSGWAGYTF. The nucleotide sequence reads TGTGCCAGCAGCGCCCTTACAAGCGGTTGGGCTGGCTACACCTTC.